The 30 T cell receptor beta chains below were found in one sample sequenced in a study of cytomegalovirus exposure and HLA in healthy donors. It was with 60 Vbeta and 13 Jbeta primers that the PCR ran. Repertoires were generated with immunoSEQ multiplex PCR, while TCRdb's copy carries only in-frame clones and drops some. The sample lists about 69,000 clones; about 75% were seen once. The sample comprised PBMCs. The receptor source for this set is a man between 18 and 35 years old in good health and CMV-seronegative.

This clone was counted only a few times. The CDR3 spells CASSRWSPRQMNTEAFF. As DNA, the CDR3 is TGTGCCAGCAGTCGATGGTCCCCTCGACAGATGAACACTGAAGCTTTCTTT. The V and J genes are TRBV27 and TRBJ1-1, with D perhaps matching TRBD1 (5 bases). The CDR3 consists of 17 residues. Germline V gives CDR1 MNHEY, CDR2 SMNVEV (reference sequence). V lost 5 bases and J 0 bases, leaving 19 bases between the germline ends.

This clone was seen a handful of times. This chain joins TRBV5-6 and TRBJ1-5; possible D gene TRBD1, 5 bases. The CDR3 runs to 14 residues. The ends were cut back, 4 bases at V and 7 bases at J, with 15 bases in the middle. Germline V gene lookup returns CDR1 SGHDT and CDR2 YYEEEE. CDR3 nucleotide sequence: TGTGCCAGCAGCCGGTGGGGGGTAGGGCAGCCCCAGCATTTT. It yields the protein CASSRWGVGQPQHF.

The DNA of the CDR3 is TGTGCCAGCAGTTTACCAAGACAGGGAAACTATGGCTACACCTTC. Encoded protein: CASSLPRQGNYGYTF. The chain recombines TRBV28 with TRBJ1-2, with 7 nucleotides matching TRBD1. Per germline, CDR1 MDHEN and CDR2 SYDVKM. The CDR3 has 15 residues. The junction had 5 bases not matched to a gene; V was cut back by 2 bases and J by 2 bases.

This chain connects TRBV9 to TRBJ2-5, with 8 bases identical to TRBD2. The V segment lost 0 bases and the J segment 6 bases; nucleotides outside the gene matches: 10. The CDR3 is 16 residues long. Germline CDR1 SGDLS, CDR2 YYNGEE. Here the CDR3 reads CASSVGNAGGGQTQYF. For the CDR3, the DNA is TGTGCCAGCAGCGTAGGCAACGCGGGGGGCGGCCAGACCCAGTACTTC.

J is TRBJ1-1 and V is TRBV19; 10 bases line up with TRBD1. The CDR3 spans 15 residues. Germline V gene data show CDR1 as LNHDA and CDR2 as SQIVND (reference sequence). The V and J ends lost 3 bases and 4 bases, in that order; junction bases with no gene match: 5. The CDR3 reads CASSIFGTGVTEAFF. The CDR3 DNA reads TGTGCCAGTAGTATCTTTGGGACAGGGGTCACTGAAGCTTTCTTT.

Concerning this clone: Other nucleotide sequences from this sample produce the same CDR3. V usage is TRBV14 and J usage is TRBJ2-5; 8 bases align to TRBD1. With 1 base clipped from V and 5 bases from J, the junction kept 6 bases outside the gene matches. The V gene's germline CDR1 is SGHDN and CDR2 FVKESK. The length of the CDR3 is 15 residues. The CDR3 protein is CASSQGSGGTETQYF. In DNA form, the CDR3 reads TGTGCCAGCAGCCAAGGGTCAGGGGGCACGGAGACCCAGTACTTC.

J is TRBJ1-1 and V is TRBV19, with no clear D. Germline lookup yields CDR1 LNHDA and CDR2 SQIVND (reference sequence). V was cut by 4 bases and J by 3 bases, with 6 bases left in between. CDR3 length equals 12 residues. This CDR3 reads CASSRGDTEAFF. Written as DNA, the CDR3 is TGTGCCAGTAGTAGGGGAGACACTGAAGCTTTCTTT.

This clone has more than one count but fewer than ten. CDR3 sequence reads: CASSLNGGAGRTEAFF. The CDR3 DNA follows: TGCGCCAGCAGCTTGAATGGGGGGGCGGGACGGACTGAAGCTTTCTTT. The chain combines TRBV5-1 with TRBJ1-1; TRBD1 is a possible D gene (6 bases). V lost 1 base to trimming and J lost 5 bases, with 18 bases between them. Germline V gives CDR1 SGHRS, CDR2 YFSETQ. This CDR3 contains 16 residues.

The CDR3 sequence: CASSPEPQRLYGYTF. The DNA for the CDR3 is TGCGCCAGCAGCCCCGAGCCTCAGAGGCTCTATGGCTACACCTTC. V is TRBV5-1 and J is TRBJ1-2; D call uncertain. CDR3 length: 15 residues. CDR1 and CDR2 from the germline V gene are SGHRS and YFSETQ. V lost 4 bases and J lost 4, with 17 bases in between. The whole variable domain, remainder taken from reference TRBV5-1 and TRBJ1-2, is KAGVTQTPRYLIKTRGQQVTLSCSPISGHRSVSWYQQTPGQGLQFLFEYFSETQRNKGNFPGRFSGRQFSNSRSEMNVSTLELGDSALYLCASSPEPQRLYGYTFGSGTRLTVV.

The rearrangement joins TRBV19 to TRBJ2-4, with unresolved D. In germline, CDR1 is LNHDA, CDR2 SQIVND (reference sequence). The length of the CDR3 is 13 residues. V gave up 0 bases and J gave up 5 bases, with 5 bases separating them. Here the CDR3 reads CASSIDRENIQYF. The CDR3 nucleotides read TGTGCCAGTAGTATAGACCGGGAAAACATTCAGTACTTC.

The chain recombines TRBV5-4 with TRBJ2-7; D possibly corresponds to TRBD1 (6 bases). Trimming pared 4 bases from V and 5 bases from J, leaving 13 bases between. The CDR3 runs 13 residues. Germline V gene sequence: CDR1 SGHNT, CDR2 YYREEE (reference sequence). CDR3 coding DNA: TGTGCCAGCAGCCTTCCTGGGGGCCACGAGCAGTACTTC. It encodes CASSLPGGHEQYF.

The CDR3 is CASSSPRGALTDTQYF. CDR3 nucleotide sequence: TGTGCCAGCAGCTCTCCGCGTGGGGCTCTCACAGATACGCAGTATTTT. V is TRBV5-8 and J is TRBJ2-3; the D gene is possibly TRBD1 (5 bases). This CDR3 has 16 amino acids. The V gene's germline CDR1 is SGHTS and CDR2 YDEGEE. Deletions cut 3 bases from V and 2 bases from J, with 16 bases between.

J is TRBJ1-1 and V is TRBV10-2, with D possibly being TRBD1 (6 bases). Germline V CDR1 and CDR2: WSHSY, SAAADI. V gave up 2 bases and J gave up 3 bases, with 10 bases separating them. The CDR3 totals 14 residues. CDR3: CASSEVTGYTEAFF. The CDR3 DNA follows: TGCGCCAGCAGTGAGGTAACAGGGTACACTGAAGCTTTCTTT.

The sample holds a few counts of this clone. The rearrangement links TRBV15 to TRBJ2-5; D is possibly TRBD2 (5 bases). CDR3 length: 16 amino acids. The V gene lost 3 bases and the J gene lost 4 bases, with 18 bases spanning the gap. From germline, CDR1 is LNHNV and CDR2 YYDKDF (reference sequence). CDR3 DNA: TGTGCCACCAGCAGTTTCGGGAAGCCTCCCTTAGAGACCCAGTACTTC. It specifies CATSSFGKPPLETQYF.

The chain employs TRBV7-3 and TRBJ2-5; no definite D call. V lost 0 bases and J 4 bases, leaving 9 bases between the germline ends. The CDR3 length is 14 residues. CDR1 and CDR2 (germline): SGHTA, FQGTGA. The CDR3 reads CASSLTPAAETQYF. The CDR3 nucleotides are TGTGCCAGCAGCTTAACACCGGCGGCAGAGACCCAGTACTTC.

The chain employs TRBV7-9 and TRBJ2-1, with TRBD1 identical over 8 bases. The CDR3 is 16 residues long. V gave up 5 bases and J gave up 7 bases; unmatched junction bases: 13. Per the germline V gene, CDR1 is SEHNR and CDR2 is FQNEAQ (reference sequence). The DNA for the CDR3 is TGTGCCAGCAGCCAAACGATGTGGACAGGGAGGAATGAGCAGTTCTTC. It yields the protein CASSQTMWTGRNEQFF.

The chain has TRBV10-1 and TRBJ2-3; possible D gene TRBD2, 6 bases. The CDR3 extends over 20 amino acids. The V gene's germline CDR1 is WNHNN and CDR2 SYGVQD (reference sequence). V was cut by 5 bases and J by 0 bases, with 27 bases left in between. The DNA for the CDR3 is TGCGCCAGCAGTCCACTTCGTGGGGAAAAAGCGGGCATTAGCACAGATACGCAGTATTTT. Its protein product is CASSPLRGEKAGISTDTQYF.

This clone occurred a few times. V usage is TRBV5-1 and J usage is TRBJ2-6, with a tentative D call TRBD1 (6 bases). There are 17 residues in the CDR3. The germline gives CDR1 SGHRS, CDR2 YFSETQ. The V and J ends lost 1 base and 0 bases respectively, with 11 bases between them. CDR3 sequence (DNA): TGCGCCAGCAGCTTGTTGACAGGCTACTCTGGGGCCAACGTCCTGACTTTC. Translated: CASSLLTGYSGANVLTF.

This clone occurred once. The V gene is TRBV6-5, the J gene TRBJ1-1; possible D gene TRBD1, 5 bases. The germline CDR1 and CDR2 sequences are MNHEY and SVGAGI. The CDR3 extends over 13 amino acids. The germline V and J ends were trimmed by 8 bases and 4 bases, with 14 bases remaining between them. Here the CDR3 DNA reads TGTGCCAGCCATGGGGGGGGACCCACTGAAGCTTTCTTT. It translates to CASHGGGPTEAFF.

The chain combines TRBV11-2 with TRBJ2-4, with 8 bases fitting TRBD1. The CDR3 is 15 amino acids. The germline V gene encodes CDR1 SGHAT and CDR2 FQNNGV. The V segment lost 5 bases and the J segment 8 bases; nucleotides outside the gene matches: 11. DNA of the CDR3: TGTGCCAGCAGCGGAAGTGGGACAGGCAGGGACATTCAGTACTTC. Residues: CASSGSGTGRDIQYF. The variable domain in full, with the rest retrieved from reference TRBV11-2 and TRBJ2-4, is EAGVAQSPRYKIIEKRQSVAFWCNPISGHATLYWYQQILGQGPKLLIQFQNNGVVDDSQLPKDRFSAERLKGVDSTLKIQPAKLEDSAVYLCASSGSGTGRDIQYFGAGTRLSVL.

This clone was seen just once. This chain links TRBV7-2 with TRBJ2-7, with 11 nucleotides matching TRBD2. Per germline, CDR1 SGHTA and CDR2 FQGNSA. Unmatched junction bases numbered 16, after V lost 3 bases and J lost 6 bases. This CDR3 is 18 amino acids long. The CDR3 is CASSLAKTSGVLVLEQYF. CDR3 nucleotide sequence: TGTGCCAGCAGCTTGGCGAAGACTAGCGGGGTTCTTGTGCTCGAGCAGTACTTC. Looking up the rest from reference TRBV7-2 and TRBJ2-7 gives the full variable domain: GAGVSQSPSNKVTEKGKDVELRCDPISGHTALYWYRQSLGQGLEFLIYFQGNSAPDKSGLPSDRFSAERTGGSVSTLTIQRTQQEDSAVYLCASSLAKTSGVLVLEQYFGPGTRLTVT.

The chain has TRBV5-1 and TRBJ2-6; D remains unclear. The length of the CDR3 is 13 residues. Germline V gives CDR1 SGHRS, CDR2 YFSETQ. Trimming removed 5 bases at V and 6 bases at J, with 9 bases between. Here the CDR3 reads CASRVREANVLTF. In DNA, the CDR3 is TGCGCCAGCAGGGTAAGAGAGGCCAACGTCCTGACTTTC.

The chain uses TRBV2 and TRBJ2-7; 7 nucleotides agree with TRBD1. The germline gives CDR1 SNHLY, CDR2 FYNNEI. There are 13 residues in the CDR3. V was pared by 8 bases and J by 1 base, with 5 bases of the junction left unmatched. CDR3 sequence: CASVGTESYEQYF. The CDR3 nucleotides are TGTGCCAGCGTGGGGACAGAGTCCTACGAGCAGTACTTC. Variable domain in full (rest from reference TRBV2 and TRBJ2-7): EPEVTQTPSHQVTQMGQEVILRCVPISNHLYFYWYRQILGQKVEFLVSFYNNEISEKSEIFDDQFSVERPDGSNFTLKIRSTKLEDSAMYFCASVGTESYEQYFGPGTRLTVT.

CDR3 nucleotide sequence: TGTGCCAGCAGCACAAGACAGGGGGCGCTTTGGGGCTCCTACAATGAGCAGTTCTTC. It yields the protein CASSTRQGALWGSYNEQFF. V usage is TRBV7-9 and J usage is TRBJ2-1, with TRBD1 matching 10 bases. The CDR3 is 19 residues long. V lost 5 bases to trimming and J lost 0 bases; unmatched junction nucleotides: 13. The V gene's germline CDR1 is SEHNR and CDR2 FQNEAQ (reference sequence).

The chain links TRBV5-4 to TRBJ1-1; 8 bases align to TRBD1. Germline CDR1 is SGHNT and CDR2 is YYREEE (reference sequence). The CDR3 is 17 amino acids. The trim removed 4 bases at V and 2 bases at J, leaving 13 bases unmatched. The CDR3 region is CASSPKGTGAINTEAFF. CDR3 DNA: TGTGCCAGCAGCCCGAAGGGGACAGGAGCTATCAACACTGAAGCTTTCTTT.

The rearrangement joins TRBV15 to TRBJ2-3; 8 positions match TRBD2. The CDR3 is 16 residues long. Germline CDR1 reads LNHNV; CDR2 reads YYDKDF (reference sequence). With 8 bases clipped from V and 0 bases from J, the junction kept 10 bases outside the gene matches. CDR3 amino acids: CATGGIRGGSTDTQYF. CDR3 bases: TGTGCCACCGGCGGTATACGGGGGGGGAGCACAGATACGCAGTATTTT.

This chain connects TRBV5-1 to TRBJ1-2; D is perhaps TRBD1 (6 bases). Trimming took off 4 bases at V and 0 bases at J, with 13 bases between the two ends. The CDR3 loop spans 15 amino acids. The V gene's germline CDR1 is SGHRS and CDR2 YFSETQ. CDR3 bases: TGCGCCAGCAGCCAACTAACAGGGTCTAACTATGGCTACACCTTC. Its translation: CASSQLTGSNYGYTF. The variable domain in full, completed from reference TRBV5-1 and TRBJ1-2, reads KAGVTQTPRYLIKTRGQQVTLSCSPISGHRSVSWYQQTPGQGLQFLFEYFSETQRNKGNFPGRFSGRQFSNSRSEMNVSTLELGDSALYLCASSQLTGSNYGYTFGSGTRLTVV.

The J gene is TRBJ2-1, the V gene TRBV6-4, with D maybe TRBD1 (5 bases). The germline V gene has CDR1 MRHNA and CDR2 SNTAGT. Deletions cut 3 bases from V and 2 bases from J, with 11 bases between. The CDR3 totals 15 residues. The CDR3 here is CASSEGQGPYNEQFF. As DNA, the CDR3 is TGTGCCAGCAGTGAAGGGCAGGGCCCCTACAATGAGCAGTTCTTC.

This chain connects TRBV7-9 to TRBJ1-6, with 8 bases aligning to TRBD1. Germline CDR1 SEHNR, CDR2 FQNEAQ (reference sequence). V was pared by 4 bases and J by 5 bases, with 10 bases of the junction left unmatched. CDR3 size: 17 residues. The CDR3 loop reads CASSSPRDRTNNSPLHF. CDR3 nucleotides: TGTGCCAGCAGCTCTCCCCGGGACAGGACTAATAATTCACCCCTCCACTTT.

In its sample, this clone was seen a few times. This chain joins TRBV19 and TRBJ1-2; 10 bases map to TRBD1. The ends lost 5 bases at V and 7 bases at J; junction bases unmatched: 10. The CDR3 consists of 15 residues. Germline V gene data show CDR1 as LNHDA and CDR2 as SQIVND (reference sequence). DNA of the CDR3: TGTGCCAGTAGTGGGACAGGGGTGCCTTCGCGTGGCTACACCTTC. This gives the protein CASSGTGVPSRGYTF. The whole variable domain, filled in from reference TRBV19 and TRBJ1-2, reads DGGITQSPKYLFRKEGQNVTLSCEQNLNHDAMYWYRQDPGQGLRLIYYSQIVNDFQKGDIAEGYSVSREKKESFPLTVTSAQKNPTAFYLCASSGTGVPSRGYTFGSGTRLTVV.